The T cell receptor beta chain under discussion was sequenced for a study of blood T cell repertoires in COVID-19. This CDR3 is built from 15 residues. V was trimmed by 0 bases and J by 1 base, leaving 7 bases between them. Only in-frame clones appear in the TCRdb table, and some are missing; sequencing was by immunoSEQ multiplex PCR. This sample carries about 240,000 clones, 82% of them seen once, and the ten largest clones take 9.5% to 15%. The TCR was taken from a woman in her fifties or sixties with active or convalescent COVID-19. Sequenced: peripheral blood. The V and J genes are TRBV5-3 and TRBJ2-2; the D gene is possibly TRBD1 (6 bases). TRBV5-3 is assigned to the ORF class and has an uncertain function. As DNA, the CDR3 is TGTGCCAGAAGCTTGGTGACAGGGAACACCGGGGAGCTGTTTTTT. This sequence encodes CARSLVTGNTGELFF.